A single sample is the source of the 20 T cell receptor beta chains below, sequenced in a study of T cells in Graves' hyperthyroidism and ophthalmopathy. From RNA transcripts, TCR beta CDR3 regions were amplified. TCR CDR3 regions were first amplified by RT-PCR with HTBI primers. TCRdb reprocessed the multiplex PCR reads with MiXCR, giving one entry per CDR3 protein. The sample gives about 640,000 distinct CDR3 sequences, 20% to 25% of which show up once; 34% is in the top ten. Sequencing used blood. These receptors were taken from a man under 40 with Graves' ophthalmopathy.

This chain connects TRBV6-1 to TRBJ2-3; D gene uncertain. The V end was cut by 6 bases, the J end by 4 bases, with 14 bases between. The CDR3 covers 14 residues. Per the germline V gene, CDR1 is MNHNS and CDR2 is SASEGT. As DNA, the CDR3 is TGTGCCAGCAGACAAATTGTAGGGTCAGATACGCAGTATTTT. Its protein product is CASRQIVGSDTQYF.

This clonotype was counted a few times. The V call is TRBV5-5, the J call TRBJ1-1; a possible D gene is TRBD1 (6 bases). Trimming left V 4 bases short and J 0 bases short, with 28 bases between. The germline V gene has CDR1 SGHKS and CDR2 YYEKEE (reference sequence). The CDR3 length is 20 residues. The CDR3 DNA is TGTGCCAGCAGCCTACGACTCCCGGGGGCAGGTGACCAACTGAACACTGAAGCTTTCTTT. Translating it yields CASSLRLPGAGDQLNTEAFF.

Of note for this clonotype: A much larger clone lies a single base off, so this may be a read error. V and J are TRBV12-3 or TRBV12-4 and TRBJ2-5; 14 nucleotides agree with TRBD2. The CDR3 is made up of 14 amino acids. The junction had 3 bases not matched to a gene; V was cut back by 8 bases and J by 4 bases. The CDR3 sequence is CASLGLAGGETQYF. CDR3 DNA: TGTGCCAGCTTAGGACTAGCGGGAGGAGAGACCCAGTACTTC.

The V and J genes are TRBV9 and TRBJ2-2; 9 nucleotides match TRBD1. Germline values: CDR1 SGDLS, CDR2 YYNGEE. V shed 3 bases, J shed 6 bases, and the junction held 6 bases outside the gene matches. The CDR3 runs 15 residues. CDR3 amino acids: CASSAGQGFAGELFF. The CDR3, as DNA: TGTGCCAGCAGCGCCGGACAGGGGTTTGCCGGGGAGCTGTTTTTT.

This clonotype was recorded at least ten times. This rearrangement joins TRBV28 to TRBJ2-7; either TRBD1 or TRBD2 may fit D (5 bases each). CDR1 is MDHEN and CDR2 is SYDVKM in the germline V gene. The CDR3 sequence is 15 residues long. Between the trimmed V and J ends, which lost 2 bases and 2 bases, there was a span of 13 bases. CDR3 sequence reads: CASSLMGTGTYEQYF. The CDR3 nucleotides are TGTGCCAGCAGTTTAATGGGGACCGGGACCTACGAGCAGTACTTC. The complete variable domain, with remaining parts taken from reference TRBV28 and TRBJ2-7, reads DVKVTQSSRYLVKRTGEKVFLECVQDMDHENMFWYRQDPGLGLRLIYFSYDVKMKEKGDIPEGYSVSREKKERFSLILESASTNQTSMYLCASSLMGTGTYEQYFGPGTRLTVT.

This clonotype was seen ten or more times. V usage is TRBV28 and J usage is TRBJ1-5; D might be TRBD1 (5 bases). The ends were cut back, 6 bases at V and 5 bases at J, with 17 bases in the middle. This CDR3 has 15 amino acids. The germline V gene encodes CDR1 MDHEN and CDR2 SYDVKM. The CDR3 loop reads CASRRDVNQDQPQHF. The CDR3 bases are TGTGCCAGCAGACGGGACGTCAATCAGGATCAGCCCCAGCATTTT.

The rearrangement links TRBV28 to TRBJ1-3, with D possibly TRBD1 on 6 matching bases. The CDR3 spans 15 residues. Germline CDR1 and CDR2: MDHEN and SYDVKM. Between the trimmed V and J ends, which lost 9 bases and 0 bases, there was a span of 15 bases. CDR3 in DNA: TGTGCCAGTACCTTGGGGGCTAGCTCTGGAAACACCATATATTTT. This gives the protein CASTLGASSGNTIYF.

This clonotype was seen more than once but under ten times. The rearrangement links TRBV30 to TRBJ2-1; D not certain. The CDR3 runs 12 residues. V dropped 0 bases and J dropped 8 bases, with 8 bases sitting between them. Looked up from germline, CDR1 is GTSNPN and CDR2 is SVGIG (reference sequence). The CDR3 region is CAWSVSVDEQFF. The CDR3 DNA reads as TGTGCCTGGAGTGTATCGGTTGATGAGCAGTTCTTC.

CDR3 DNA sequence: TGCAGTGCTCCAACTGGAACCGGGGAGCTGTTTTTT. It yields the protein CSAPTGTGELFF. The V gene is TRBV20-1, the J gene TRBJ2-2; no clear D gene. The CDR3 runs 12 residues. CDR1 and CDR2 (germline): DFQATT, SNEGSKA (reference sequence). Trimming removed 5 bases from V and 5 bases from J, with 9 bases in between.

This clonotype showed up just a few times. The chain recombines TRBV11-2 with TRBJ2-1; D not resolved. This CDR3 contains 13 residues. Germline CDR1 SGHAT, CDR2 FQNNGV. The V gene lost 6 bases and the J gene lost 4 bases, with 10 bases spanning the gap. The CDR3 sequence is CASSSNSYNEQFF. The CDR3 DNA reads as TGTGCCAGCAGTTCCAATTCTTACAATGAGCAGTTCTTC.

The J gene is TRBJ2-3, the V gene TRBV7-2; the match to TRBD2 covers 15 bases. The ends lost 5 bases at V and 5 bases at J; junction bases unmatched: 5. Germline lookup yields CDR1 SGHTA and CDR2 FQGNSA. This CDR3 spans 16 amino acids. CDR3 sequence: CASSPRTSGRVDTQYF. The CDR3 DNA reads TGTGCCAGCAGCCCGCGGACTAGCGGGAGGGTAGATACGCAGTATTTT.

This clonotype was seen a few times. The chain employs TRBV7-2 and TRBJ1-5; D not resolved. Trimming stripped 2 bases from V and 4 bases from J, with 6 bases between. The CDR3 covers 13 residues. CDR1 and CDR2 (germline): SGHTA, FQGNSA. The CDR3, as DNA: TGTGCCAGCAGCTTATGGGTGAATCAGCCCCAGCATTTT. Amino acids: CASSLWVNQPQHF.

This clonotype was seen a few times. The chain couples TRBV20-1 to TRBJ2-7; the match to TRBD1 covers 10 bases. CDR3 size: 14 residues. V shed 4 bases and J 1 base; nucleotides not matched to a gene: 4. CDR1 is DFQATT, CDR2 SNEGSKA, per germline (reference sequence). This chain's CDR3 is CSAKPGQGSYEQYF. For the CDR3, the DNA is TGCAGTGCTAAGCCGGGACAGGGGTCCTACGAGCAGTACTTC.

This clonotype was counted at least ten times. The chain couples TRBV11-2 to TRBJ2-7; TRBD2 aligns across 8 bases. The V segment lost 0 bases and the J segment 6 bases; nucleotides outside the gene matches: 7. From germline, CDR1 is SGHAT and CDR2 FQNNGV. The CDR3 is 15 residues long. CDR3 coding DNA: TGTGCCAGCAGCTTAGAGGATAGCGGGAACTCCGAGCAGTACTTC. This gives the protein CASSLEDSGNSEQYF. Supplemented by reference TRBV11-2 and TRBJ2-7, the full variable domain reads EAGVAQSPRYKIIEKRQSVAFWCNPISGHATLYWYQQILGQGPKLLIQFQNNGVVDDSQLPKDRFSAERLKGVDSTLKIQPAKLEDSAVYLCASSLEDSGNSEQYFGPGTRLTVT.

This clonotype appeared many times. The V and J genes are TRBV28 and TRBJ1-2; TRBD1 is a possible D gene (5 bases). CDR1 is MDHEN and CDR2 is SYDVKM in the germline V gene. V lost 7 bases and J 8 bases, leaving 14 bases between the germline ends. The CDR3 consists of 12 residues. This CDR3 reads CASTPAWGGYTF. CDR3 bases: TGTGCCAGCACCCCTGCCTGGGGCGGCTACACCTTC.

This clonotype was counted between two and nine times. The gene calls are TRBV6-4 and TRBJ2-1; 10 nucleotides line up with TRBD2. J gave up 2 bases and V 5 bases, and 15 bases lay outside the gene matches. CDR1 is MRHNA and CDR2 is SNTAGT in the germline V gene. The CDR3 is made up of 19 amino acids. CDR3 DNA: TGTGCCAGCAGTAGCCGAAGCGGGAGGGCCGTGAGAACCTACAATGAGCAGTTCTTC. Translated: CASSSRSGRAVRTYNEQFF.

This clonotype showed up just a few times. The V call is TRBV10-3, the J call TRBJ1-1; no clear D. Germline lookup yields CDR1 ENHRY and CDR2 SYGVKD. Trimming stripped 10 bases from V and 1 base from J, with 13 bases between. The CDR3 is 13 residues long. The CDR3: CATLPDPNTEAFF. The CDR3 bases are TGTGCCACCCTACCGGACCCGAACACTGAAGCTTTCTTT.

The genes are TRBV27 and TRBJ2-7; 8 bases are a match to TRBD1. This CDR3 has 14 amino acids. V lost 6 bases and J lost 2; bases outside the gene matches: 6. Germline CDR1 reads MNHEY; CDR2 reads SMNVEV (reference sequence). The CDR3 nucleotides read TGTGCCAGCAGAAGACAGGGGACCCCCTACGAGCAGTACTTC. It codes for CASRRQGTPYEQYF.

This chain links TRBV12-3 or TRBV12-4 with TRBJ1-3, with D tentatively TRBD1 (5 bases). The CDR3 has 12 amino acids. V was cut by 5 bases and J by 9 bases, with 11 bases left in between. CDR3 amino acids: CASSPRDRTIYF. Written as DNA, the CDR3 is TGTGCCAGCAGTCCCAGGGACCGCACCATATATTTT.

The rearrangement links TRBV6-2 or TRBV6-3 to TRBJ2-7; TRBD2 aligns across 9 bases. V was pared by 10 bases and J by 2 bases, with 9 bases of the junction left unmatched. This CDR3 is 14 amino acids long. Germline V gives CDR1 MNHEY, CDR2 SVGEGT. The DNA of the CDR3 is TGTGCCACCGAAAACCTAGCGGGACCCTACGAGCAGTACTTC. Translating it yields CATENLAGPYEQYF.